This entry lists 28 T cell receptor beta chains sequenced from one sample in a study of early T cells in non-severe SARS-CoV-2 infection. TCRdb itself ran the 5' RACE reads through MiXCR, one entry per CDR3 protein. The table includes under 95,000 distinct CDR3 sequences, around 14% detected once. Specimen: whole blood. Source of these receptors: an adult who was a healthcare worker with PCR-confirmed SARS-CoV-2 infection or an uninfected control (not recorded which).

V gene TRBV9 combines with J gene TRBJ2-1; the match to TRBD1 covers 12 bases. J lost 8 bases, V lost 5 bases, and 11 bases had no gene match. The CDR3 covers 16 residues. Germline V gives CDR1 SGDLS, CDR2 YYNGEE. The DNA for the CDR3 is TGTGCCAGCAGAAAACCCCCGGGACAGGGGGCACATGAGCAGTTCTTC. Encoded protein: CASRKPPGQGAHEQFF.

This clonotype was found a few times. The chain joins TRBV19 to TRBJ2-1; the D gene is possibly TRBD2 (6 bases). V was trimmed by 5 bases and J by 5 bases, leaving 19 bases between them. This CDR3 spans 16 amino acids. Per the germline V gene, CDR1 is LNHDA and CDR2 is SQIVND (reference sequence). The CDR3 DNA follows: TGTGCCAGTAGTCGTGAGGGGCTAGCGAGACACAATGAGCAGTTCTTC. Translated: CASSREGLARHNEQFF.

This chain links TRBV5-1 with TRBJ2-1; 11 bases are a match to TRBD2. Trimming took 6 bases from V and 5 from J; bases not matched to a gene: 16. The CDR3 has 18 amino acids. Germline CDR1 reads SGHRS; CDR2 reads YFSETQ. CDR3 coding DNA: TGCGCCAGCATCAAAAGAACGTCCGGACTAGCGGGCCACAATGAGCAGTTCTTC. It codes for CASIKRTSGLAGHNEQFF.

This clonotype was counted at least ten times. This sequence joins TRBV27 and TRBJ1-1; no definite D call. The germline gives CDR1 MNHEY, CDR2 SMNVEV (reference sequence). CDR3 length equals 13 residues. V lost 6 bases and J lost 4, with 12 bases in between. In nucleotides, the CDR3 is TGTGCCAGCAGCCGCGGTTCCGGCACTGAAGCTTTCTTT. Its protein is CASSRGSGTEAFF.

This clonotype came up a few times. The chain carries TRBV15 and TRBJ2-2; no clear D gene. The CDR3 runs 12 residues. Germline loops: CDR1 LNHNV, CDR2 YYDKDF (reference sequence). V was clipped by 6 bases and J by 2 bases, with 4 bases between them. This CDR3 reads CATSFNTGELFF. As DNA, the CDR3 is TGTGCCACCAGTTTCAACACCGGGGAGCTGTTTTTT. Supplemented by reference TRBV15 and TRBJ2-2, the full variable domain reads DAMVIQNPRYQVTQFGKPVTLSCSQTLNHNVMYWYQQKSSQAPKLLFHYYDKDFNNEADTPDNFQSRRPNTSFCFLDIRSPGLGDTAMYLCATSFNTGELFFGEGSRLTVL.

The chain uses TRBV11-2 and TRBJ1-1; D might be TRBD1 (6 bases). The CDR3 spans 15 residues. The V end lost 4 bases, the J end lost 4 bases, and 16 bases lay between the germline ends. Germline assignment: CDR1 SGHAT and CDR2 FQNNGV. CDR3 bases: TGTGCCAGCAGCTCTAAGGGGGACGGGGCCACTGAAGCTTTCTTT. Translating gives CASSSKGDGATEAFF.

In this sample, this clonotype turned up many times. The chain employs TRBV29-1 and TRBJ2-7; TRBD1 matches at 7 bases. CDR1 SQVTM and CDR2 ANQGSEA come from the germline V gene. CDR3 size: 14 residues. V was clipped by 6 bases and J by 0 bases; unmatched bases: 8. The CDR3 DNA reads as TGCAGCGTGGGGGACAGCACCTTCTCCTACGAGCAGTACTTC. Encoded protein: CSVGDSTFSYEQYF.

This clonotype was seen more than once but under ten times. This sequence joins TRBV11-2 and TRBJ1-2; TRBD1 aligns across 7 bases. V lost 4 bases and J lost 12; bases outside the gene matches: 11. Germline-derived CDR1 and CDR2 are SGHAT and FQNNGV. CDR3 length: 13 amino acids. The CDR3 region has the DNA TGTGCCAGCAGCTCCGCAGGGGGGACTAAACACACCTTC. Translated: CASSSAGGTKHTF.

This chain uses TRBV5-1 with TRBJ2-1, with 7 positions matching TRBD2. V lost 1 base to trimming and J lost 9 bases; unmatched junction nucleotides: 7. The CDR3 spans 14 residues. Germline V gene data show CDR1 as SGHRS and CDR2 as YFSETQ. The CDR3 loop reads CASSLWTSEGEQFF. CDR3 sequence (DNA): TGCGCCAGCAGCTTGTGGACTAGTGAGGGTGAGCAGTTCTTC.

In this sample, this clonotype turned up a few times. The gene calls are TRBV5-6 and TRBJ1-1; D is possibly TRBD1 (6 bases). The CDR3 totals 14 residues. V shed 1 base and J shed 5 bases, with 12 bases lying between them. CDR1 and CDR2 (germline): SGHDT, YYEEEE. CDR3 region: CASSLRGGGTEAFF. The CDR3 coding sequence is TGTGCCAGCAGCTTGAGAGGGGGAGGGACTGAAGCTTTCTTT. Drawing the rest from reference TRBV5-6 and TRBJ1-1, the complete variable domain is DAGVTQSPTHLIKTRGQQVTLRCSPKSGHDTVSWYQQALGQGPQFIFQYYEEEERQRGNFPDRFSGHQFPNYSSELNVNALLLGDSALYLCASSLRGGGTEAFFGQGTRLTVV.

This clonotype was found a few times. The J gene is TRBJ2-7, the V gene TRBV11-2, with TRBD2 identical over 7 bases. The CDR3 runs 14 residues. Germline CDR1 SGHAT, CDR2 FQNNGV. J was trimmed by 3 bases and V by 0 bases; bases with no gene match: 2. The DNA for the CDR3 is TGTGCCAGCAGCTTAGAACCTAGCGGCTACGAGCAGTACTTC. Protein sequence: CASSLEPSGYEQYF.

This clonotype occurred a few times. The rearrangement links TRBV20-1 to TRBJ2-1, with TRBD2 identical over 10 bases. With 7 bases clipped from V and 3 bases from J, the junction kept 6 bases outside the gene matches. Germline V gives CDR1 DFQATT, CDR2 SNEGSKA (reference sequence). This CDR3 has 14 residues. Written as DNA, the CDR3 is TGCAGTGTGGCCCTAGCGGGAGACTACAATGAGCAGTTCTTC. It is translated as CSVALAGDYNEQFF.

This clonotype appeared many times. V is TRBV12-3 or TRBV12-4 and J is TRBJ2-7, with TRBD1 matching over 9 bases. This CDR3 has 12 residues. After removal of 7 bases from V and 6 bases from J, the junction contained 4 bases not matched to a gene. CDR3 DNA sequence: TGTGCCAGCACCTGGGGACAGGGCGAGCAGTACTTC. Its protein product is CASTWGQGEQYF.

This clonotype was seen a handful of times. V and J are TRBV20-1 and TRBJ1-1, with D possibly being TRBD1 (6 bases). The ends were cut back, 2 bases at V and 0 bases at J, with 10 bases in the middle. Germline V CDR1 and CDR2: DFQATT, SNEGSKA (reference sequence). The CDR3 consists of 14 residues. The CDR3 sequence is CSARLGALNTEAFF. CDR3 in DNA: TGCAGTGCTAGATTGGGGGCGTTGAACACTGAAGCTTTCTTT.

Only a few counts were recorded for this clonotype. The CDR3 coding sequence is TGTGCCAGCAGTCCCTTAGCGATGGGGGCCTACAATGAGCAGTTCTTC. Amino acid sequence: CASSPLAMGAYNEQFF. This rearrangement joins TRBV12-3 or TRBV12-4 to TRBJ2-1, with D perhaps given as TRBD1 or TRBD2 (5 bases each). There are 16 residues in the CDR3. The V end lost 5 bases, the J end lost 2 bases, and 16 bases lay between the germline ends.

This clonotype was picked up many times. The chain uses TRBV27 and TRBJ2-1; 13 bases line up with TRBD2. Per germline, CDR1 MNHEY and CDR2 SMNVEV (reference sequence). The CDR3 is 15 residues long. V was clipped by 5 bases and J by 7 bases; unmatched bases: 5. The CDR3 region has the DNA TGTGCCAGCAGTGCCGGGACTAGCGGGATTAATGAGCAGTTCTTC. Translation gives CASSAGTSGINEQFF.

This chain joins TRBV28 and TRBJ1-2; D gene unclear. Germline CDR1 and CDR2: MDHEN and SYDVKM. V was pared by 3 bases and J by 2 bases, with 4 bases between. This CDR3 spans 12 amino acids. This CDR3 is CASSLRNYGYTF. CDR3 DNA: TGTGCCAGCAGTTTGCGGAACTATGGCTACACCTTC.

This clonotype was seen ten or more times. The rearrangement links TRBV7-9 to TRBJ1-2; TRBD1 agrees at 7 bases. Germline trimming cut 1 base from V and 7 bases from J; bases unmatched to any gene: 6. The CDR3 is made up of 14 amino acids. Germline V lookup: CDR1 SEHNR, CDR2 FQNEAQ (reference sequence). The DNA for the CDR3 is TGTGCCAGCAGCTTAGAAACAGGGGACTTTGGCTACACCTTC. Encoded protein: CASSLETGDFGYTF.

The V gene is TRBV5-5, the J gene TRBJ2-3; D is unresolved. Trimming took 2 bases from V and 2 from J, leaving 9 bases between them. The CDR3 runs to 14 residues. CDR1 and CDR2 from the germline V gene are SGHKS and YYEKEE (reference sequence). The CDR3 DNA is TGTGCCAGCAGCTTTGCGTATATCACAGATACGCAGTATTTT. Translated: CASSFAYITDTQYF.

The chain carries TRBV7-9 and TRBJ1-1, with 10 nucleotides matching TRBD1. V gave up 2 bases and J gave up 0 bases; unmatched junction bases: 6. Germline V CDR1 and CDR2: SEHNR, FQNEAQ (reference sequence). The CDR3 covers 17 residues. The CDR3 loop reads CASSLLTGGNVNTEAFF. The CDR3 DNA sequence: TGTGCCAGCAGCTTATTGACAGGGGGCAACGTGAACACTGAAGCTTTCTTT.

This clonotype was observed many times. The chain uses TRBV20-1 and TRBJ2-1; D unresolved. This CDR3 has 12 residues. V lost 5 bases, J lost 3 bases, and 8 bases lay in between. CDR1 is DFQATT and CDR2 is SNEGSKA in the germline V gene (reference sequence). CDR3 coding DNA: TGCAGTGCTCGTGGATACTACAATGAGCAGTTCTTC. Its translation: CSARGYYNEQFF.

This clonotype was counted between two and nine times. This sequence joins TRBV6-5 and TRBJ2-3; D unclear. Germline loops: CDR1 MNHEY, CDR2 SVGAGI. The CDR3 runs 11 residues. V was cut by 6 bases and J by 5 bases, with 6 bases left in between. CDR3 in amino acids: CASRLLDTQYF. The DNA of the CDR3 is TGTGCCAGCAGGCTACTAGATACGCAGTATTTT.

This clonotype was detected only a few times. The chain recombines TRBV7-6 with TRBJ2-3, with D perhaps matching TRBD2 (7 bases). There are 15 residues in the CDR3. Germline lookup yields CDR1 SGHVS and CDR2 FNYEAQ. V was shortened by 5 bases and J by 4 bases, with 16 bases between the two germline ends. CDR3 sequence: CASSPRQAGADTQYF. CDR3 sequence (DNA): TGTGCCAGCAGCCCTCGACAGGCGGGAGCAGATACGCAGTATTTT.

This rearrangement joins TRBV29-1 to TRBJ2-1; 7 bases line up with TRBD1. V shed 3 bases and J 7 bases; nucleotides not matched to a gene: 6. Germline V gene sequence: CDR1 SQVTM, CDR2 ANQGSEA. The CDR3 consists of 13 residues. The CDR3 DNA reads TGCAGCGTTGAGACAGGGAATGATAATGAGCAGTTCTTC. Translation: CSVETGNDNEQFF.

This clonotype was seen more than once but under ten times. The chain carries TRBV6-2 or TRBV6-3 and TRBJ2-7, with TRBD2 identical over 7 bases. CDR1 is MNHEY and CDR2 is SVGEGT in the germline V gene. The V segment lost 8 bases and the J segment 5 bases; nucleotides outside the gene matches: 15. The CDR3 length is 15 residues. In DNA, the CDR3 is TGTGCCAGCTCCCCTCACCGGGACTATACTGACGAGCAGTACTTC. It yields the protein CASSPHRDYTDEQYF.

This clonotype was recorded at least ten times. The chain recombines TRBV3-1 with TRBJ2-1; TRBD1 or TRBD2 may be the D gene (6 bases each). The CDR3 runs to 14 residues. The V end lost 5 bases, the J end lost 6 bases, and 14 bases lay between the germline ends. Per germline, CDR1 LGHDT and CDR2 YNNKEL (reference sequence). The CDR3 DNA is TGTGCCAGCAGCAAAGGGGGGATCCTCAATGAGCAGTTCTTC. This encodes CASSKGGILNEQFF.

CDR3 coding DNA: TGTGCCATCTCTACAGATACCTACGAGCAGTACTTC. Translation: CAISTDTYEQYF. The V gene is TRBV10-3, the J gene TRBJ2-7; D not certain. Trimming stripped 8 bases from V and 2 bases from J, with 10 bases between. CDR1 and CDR2 from the germline V gene are ENHRY and SYGVKD. The CDR3 covers 12 residues.

This clonotype occurred many times. V is TRBV12-3 or TRBV12-4 and J is TRBJ2-7; 10 bases map to TRBD1. V was pared by 9 bases and J by 2 bases, with 1 base of the junction left unmatched. The CDR3 consists of 12 residues. The CDR3 sequence is CASGQGAYEQYF. DNA for the CDR3: TGTGCCAGTGGACAGGGGGCCTACGAGCAGTACTTC.